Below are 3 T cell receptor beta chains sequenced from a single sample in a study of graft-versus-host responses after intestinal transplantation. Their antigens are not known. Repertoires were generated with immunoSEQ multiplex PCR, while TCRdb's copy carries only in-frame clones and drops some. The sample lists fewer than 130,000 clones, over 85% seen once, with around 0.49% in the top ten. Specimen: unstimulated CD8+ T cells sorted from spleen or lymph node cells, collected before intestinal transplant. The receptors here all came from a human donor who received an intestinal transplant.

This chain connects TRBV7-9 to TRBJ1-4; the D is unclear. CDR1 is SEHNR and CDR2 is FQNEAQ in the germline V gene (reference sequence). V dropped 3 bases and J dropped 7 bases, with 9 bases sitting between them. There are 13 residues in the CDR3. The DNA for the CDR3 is TGTGCCAGCAGCTTTCCGTCCGGTGAAAAACTGTTTTTT. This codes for CASSFPSGEKLFF. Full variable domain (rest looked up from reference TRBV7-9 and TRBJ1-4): DTGVSQNPRHKITKRGQNVTFRCDPISEHNRLYWYRQTLGQGPEFLTYFQNEAQLEKSRLLSDRFSAERPKGSFSTLEIQRTEQGDSAMYLCASSFPSGEKLFFGSGTQLSVL.

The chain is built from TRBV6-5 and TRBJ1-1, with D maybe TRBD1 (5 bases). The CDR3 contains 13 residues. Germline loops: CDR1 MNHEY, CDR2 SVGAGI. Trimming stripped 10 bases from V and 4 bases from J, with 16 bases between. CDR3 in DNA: TGTGCCACCCTAATTGGGGCTGGCACTGAAGCTTTCTTT. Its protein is CATLIGAGTEAFF.

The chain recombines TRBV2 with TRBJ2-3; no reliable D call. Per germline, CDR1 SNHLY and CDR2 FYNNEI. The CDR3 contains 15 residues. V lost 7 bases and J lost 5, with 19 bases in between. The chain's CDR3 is CASTSETSSQDTQYF. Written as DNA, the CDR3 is TGTGCCAGCACCTCCGAGACCTCTTCACAAGATACGCAGTATTTT.